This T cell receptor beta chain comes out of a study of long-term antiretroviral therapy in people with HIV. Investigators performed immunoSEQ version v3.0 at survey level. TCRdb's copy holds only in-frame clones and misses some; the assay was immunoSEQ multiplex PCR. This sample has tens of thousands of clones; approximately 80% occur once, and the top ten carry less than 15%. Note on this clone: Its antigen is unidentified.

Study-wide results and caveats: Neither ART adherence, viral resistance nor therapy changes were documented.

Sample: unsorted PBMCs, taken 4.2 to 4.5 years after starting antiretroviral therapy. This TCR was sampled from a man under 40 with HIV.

The CDR3 loop is CASRGTILGEKLFF. In DNA, the CDR3 is TGTGCCAGCAGGGGGACGATACTAGGTGAAAAACTGTTTTTT. V gene TRBV2 combines with J gene TRBJ1-4, with D tentatively TRBD1 (5 bases). This CDR3 spans 14 amino acids. Trimming cost V 6 bases and J 7 bases, with 15 bases left between them. In germline, CDR1 is SNHLY, CDR2 FYNNEI.